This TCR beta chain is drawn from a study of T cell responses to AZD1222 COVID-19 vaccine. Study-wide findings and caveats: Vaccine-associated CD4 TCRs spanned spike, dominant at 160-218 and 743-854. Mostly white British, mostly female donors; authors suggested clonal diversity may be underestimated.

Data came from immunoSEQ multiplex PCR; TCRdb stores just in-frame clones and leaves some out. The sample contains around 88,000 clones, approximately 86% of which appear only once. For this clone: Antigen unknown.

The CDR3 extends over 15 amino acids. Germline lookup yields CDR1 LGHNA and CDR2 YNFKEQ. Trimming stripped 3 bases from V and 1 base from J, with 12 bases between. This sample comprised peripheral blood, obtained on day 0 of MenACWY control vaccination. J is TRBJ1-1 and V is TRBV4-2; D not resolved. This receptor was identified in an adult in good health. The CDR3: CASSHGRTENTEAFF. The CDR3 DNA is TGTGCCAGCAGCCACGGAAGGACCGAGAACACTGAAGCTTTCTTT.